These T cell receptor beta chains were read from a single sample in a study of stem cell transplantation in POMP-related autoinflammatory disease. Method: immunoSEQ multiplex PCR; TCRdb's copy keeps in-frame clones and lacks some. Seen here are some 68,000 clones, roughly 93% observed once, and the top ten hold more than 0.55%. The material was CD4+ T cells from PBMCs, obtained after stem cell transplantation. The origin of the receptors is a human patient with POMP-related autoinflammation and immune dysregulation (PRAID). Some T cells may be provided by the graft donor. CDR3s include the opening cysteine and the closing phenylalanine or tryptophan. Fields, in order: clone size, V gene, J gene, D gene, CDR3 DNA, CDR3 protein. D genes are given only for firm matches. Size is stated for part of the rows, as once, few or many counts, or as a class when the clone is expanded.

.	TRBV5-1	TRBJ2-1	TRBD2	TGCGCCAGCGGGATGGCGGGGGACCTCTCCTACAATGAGCAGTTCTTC	CASGMAGDLSYNEQFF
.	TRBV28	TRBJ2-2	TRBD1	TGTGCCAGCATGAGCTGGGGACAGGGTGACGGGGAGCTGTTTTTT	CASMSWGQGDGELFF
.	TRBV7-8	TRBJ1-6	.	TGTGCCAGCAGCTATAGAGTAGGCGGGGTTAATTCACCCCTCCACTTT	CASSYRVGGVNSPLHF
few	TRBV7-9	TRBJ2-7	.	TGTGCCAGCAGCTTAACAGAAATAGATTACGAGCAGTACTTC	CASSLTEIDYEQYF
.	TRBV30	TRBJ2-5	.	TGTGCCTGGACGAGGGCTTTCCAAGAGACCCAGTACTTC	CAWTRAFQETQYF
.	TRBV6-5	TRBJ2-2	.	TGTGCCAGCAGGCGCCCGGGACAAGACACCGGGGAGCTGTTTTTT	CASRRPGQDTGELFF
.	TRBV7-8	TRBJ1-2	TRBD1	TGTGCCAGCAGCCCAGGGGGCACAGGCACACGCGTCTATGGCTACACCTTC	CASSPGGTGTRVYGYTF
.	TRBV28	TRBJ2-7	TRBD1	TGTGCCAGCAAAGGGACAGGGAACAACGAGCAGTACTTC	CASKGTGNNEQYF
.	TRBV5-1	TRBJ1-2	.	TGCGCCAGCAGCTTGGAGTGGGGTGAGGGTGGCTACACCTTC	CASSLEWGEGGYTF
.	TRBV11-1	TRBJ2-5	.	TGTGCCAGCAGCTTAGGGCAGTTAGAGACCCAGTACTTC	CASSLGQLETQYF
once	TRBV5-1	TRBJ2-3	TRBD1	TGCGCCAGCAGCAAGACAGGGATGAGCACAGATACGCAGTATTTT	CASSKTGMSTDTQYF
.	TRBV5-4	TRBJ2-1	.	TGTGCCAGCAGCCCGACAGGTGAGACCTACAATGAGCAGTTCTTC	CASSPTGETYNEQFF
.	TRBV30	TRBJ2-7	.	TGTGCCTGTCACAAGGGACATCCCTACGAGCAGTACTTC	CACHKGHPYEQYF
.	TRBV19	TRBJ1-5	.	TGTGCCAGTCTGGGACAATATAGCAATCAGCCCCAGCATTTT	CASLGQYSNQPQHF
.	TRBV5-1	TRBJ2-1	.	TGCGCCAGCAGCCAAGACCGATTCAATGAGCAGTTCTTC	CASSQDRFNEQFF
few	TRBV9	TRBJ1-5	TRBD1	TGTGCCAGCAGCGTAGGACAGGGTGGCAATCAGCCCCAGCATTTT	CASSVGQGGNQPQHF